A single sample is the source of the 19 T cell receptor beta chains below, sequenced in a study of tumor-infiltrating lymphocytes in primary liver carcinoma. A constant-region primer primed TCR beta cDNA synthesis from roughly 500 ng of total RNA. Slightly modified ARM-PCR served as the procedure for the TCR beta libraries. These libraries came from three rounds of nested multiplex PCR. PCR rounds one and two used TRBV1-TRBV30 forward primers with a C-beta reverse primer for about 11 cycles each. TCRdb called the multiplex PCR reads again in MiXCR, with one record for every CDR3 protein. The sample contains around 330,000 distinct CDR3 sequences, around 50% of which appear only once. The study extracted blood RNA from unsorted whole blood and also extracted germline DNA. The sequenced sample consisted of peripheral blood. The receptors derive from a woman aged 25 to 39 with primary liver carcinoma and hepatitis B virus infection.

Notes on this clonotype: A junction boundary mismatches the germline segment, possibly from a read error. This chain joins TRBV11-2 and TRBJ2-5, with D perhaps matching TRBD1 or TRBD2 (5 bases each). The CDR3 contains 17 residues. Germline lookup yields CDR1 SGHAT and CDR2 FQNNGV. CDR3 sequence: CAISLNSGAETQETQYF. The CDR3 nucleotides are TGTGCCATCAGCTTAAACTCCGGGGCCGAAACCCAAGAGACCCAATACTTC. Looking up the rest from reference TRBV11-2 and TRBJ2-5 gives the full variable domain: EAGVAQSPRYKIIEKRQSVAFWCNPISGHATLYWYQQILGQGPKLLIQFQNNGVVDDSQLPKDRFSAERLKGVDSTLKIQPAKLEDSAVYLCAISLNSGAETQETQYFGPGTRLLVL.

As concerns this clonotype: The germline gene is not matched at one end of the junction; a read error may be the cause. The chain uses TRBV30 and TRBJ2-1; D is perhaps TRBD2 (5 bases). The CDR3 extends over 14 amino acids. Germline V CDR1 and CDR2: GTSNPN, SVGIG (reference sequence). The CDR3 protein is CAWEPNLKRNEQFF. CDR3 sequence (DNA): TGTGCCTGGGAGCCCAATCTGAAGCGGAATGAGCAATTCTTC. The whole variable domain, remainder taken from reference TRBV30 and TRBJ2-1, is SQTIHQWPATLVQPVGSPLSLECTVEGTSNPNLYWYRQAAGRGLQLLFYSVGIGQISSEVPQNLSASRPQDRQFILSSKKLLLSDSGFYLCAWEPNLKRNEQFFGPGTRLTVL.

There are many counts of this clonotype. The chain carries TRBV4-3 and TRBJ2-1; no firm D call. The CDR3 has 18 amino acids. Germline V gives CDR1 LGHNA, CDR2 YSLEER. V lost 3 bases, J lost 0 bases, and 18 bases lay in between. The CDR3: CASSQSRVRFSSYNEQFF. The CDR3 DNA follows: TGCGCCAGCAGCCAGTCAAGAGTTAGGTTCAGCTCCTACAATGAGCAGTTCTTC.

This clonotype was seen a few times. This rearrangement joins TRBV6-1 to TRBJ2-2; 10 bases fit TRBD2. CDR1 and CDR2 from the germline V gene are MNHNS and SASEGT. This CDR3 has 15 residues. V gave up 4 bases and J gave up 8 bases; unmatched junction bases: 7. The CDR3 DNA reads TGTGCCAGCAGTGGGACGGGACTAGCGAAGGGGGAGCTGTTTTTT. It encodes CASSGTGLAKGELFF.

This clonotype has a handful of counts. The gene calls are TRBV5-6 and TRBJ2-1, with 8 bases fitting TRBD1. CDR1 is SGHDT and CDR2 is YYEEEE in the germline V gene. This CDR3 spans 16 amino acids. V dropped 0 bases and J dropped 1; count of bases not matched to a gene: 3. The CDR3, as DNA: TGTGCCAGCAGCTTGGCAGGGGACAGGTCCTACAATGAGCAGTTCTTC. It is translated as CASSLAGDRSYNEQFF.

Turning to this clonotype: One end of the junction does not line up with germline, which may come from a read error. The V gene is TRBV11-2, the J gene TRBJ2-1; D ambiguous. Germline lookup yields CDR1 SGHAT and CDR2 FQNNGV. The CDR3 totals 14 residues. CDR3 nucleotides: TGTGCCAGCAGCCATCAGCGAGTTGGTAATGAGCTGTTCTTC. Translating it yields CASSHQRVGNELFF. Variable domain in full (rest from reference TRBV11-2 and TRBJ2-1): EAGVAQSPRYKIIEKRQSVAFWCNPISGHATLYWYQQILGQGPKLLIQFQNNGVVDDSQLPKDRFSAERLKGVDSTLKIQPAKLEDSAVYLCASSHQRVGNELFFGPGTRLTVL.

The chain has TRBV5-4 and TRBJ1-3; 8 positions agree with TRBD1. CDR1 is SGHNT and CDR2 is YYREEE in the germline V gene (reference sequence). J gave up 2 bases and V 4 bases, and 2 bases lay outside the gene matches. This CDR3 is 14 amino acids long. The CDR3 sequence: CASSADRAGNTIYF. CDR3 nucleotides: TGTGCCAGCAGCGCGGACAGGGCTGGAAACACCATATATTTT.

The sample holds one count of this clonotype. A much larger clonotype is one base distant, so this may be a read error. The rearrangement joins TRBV12-3 or TRBV12-4 to TRBJ2-2; D is perhaps TRBD2 (6 bases). CDR3 size: 13 residues. DNA for the CDR3: TGTGCCAGCAGTTCTACTTCGGGCGGGGAGCGGTTTTTT. Residues: CASSSTSGGERFF.

As for this clonotype: A clone one base away is much larger, so this may be a read error. The chain couples TRBV29-1 to TRBJ2-1; 7 nucleotides line up with TRBD2. The V gene's germline CDR1 is SQVTM and CDR2 ANQGSEA. The CDR3 spans 15 residues. In DNA form, the CDR3 reads TGCAGAGTTGAAGATCATAGGACTAGATACAATGAGCAGTTCTTC. The encoded protein is CRVEDHRTRYNEQFF.

This chain links TRBV6-5 with TRBJ2-7; TRBD1 matches 7 bases. V lost 0 bases, J lost 3 bases, and 11 bases stayed unmatched. CDR1 MNHEY and CDR2 SVGAGI come from the germline V gene. The CDR3 has 17 amino acids. This CDR3 reads CASSYSMIGTEHYEQYF. For the CDR3, the DNA is TGTGCCAGCAGTTACTCGATGATCGGGACAGAACACTACGAGCAGTACTTC.

Many counts were recorded for this clonotype. V usage is TRBV11-2 and J usage is TRBJ2-2; D call uncertain. Trimming took off 6 bases at V and 3 bases at J, with 5 bases between the two ends. The CDR3 totals 12 residues. The germline V gene encodes CDR1 SGHAT and CDR2 FQNNGV. The CDR3 bases are TGTGCCAGCAGGAAACACACCGGGGAGCTGTTTTTT. It translates to CASRKHTGELFF. The full variable domain, its missing parts supplied by reference TRBV11-2 and TRBJ2-2, is EAGVAQSPRYKIIEKRQSVAFWCNPISGHATLYWYQQILGQGPKLLIQFQNNGVVDDSQLPKDRFSAERLKGVDSTLKIQPAKLEDSAVYLCASRKHTGELFFGEGSRLTVL.

At least ten counts were recorded for this clonotype. The rearrangement uses TRBV7-9 and TRBJ2-7; unclear D gene. V lost 3 bases and J lost 2, with 5 bases in between. The CDR3 contains 12 residues. Germline V gene sequence: CDR1 SEHNR, CDR2 FQNEAQ (reference sequence). The CDR3 reads CASSLGTYEQYF. For the CDR3, the DNA is TGTGCCAGCAGCTTGGGTACCTACGAGCAGTACTTC.

On this clonotype itself: This CDR3 fails to terminate in the conserved phenylalanine or tryptophan, so it likely reflects a read error. The rearrangement links TRBV11-2 to TRBJ2-1; D is perhaps TRBD2 (5 bases). V was shortened by 5 bases and J by 2 bases, with 16 bases between the two germline ends. This CDR3 comprises 16 residues. Per germline, CDR1 SGHAT and CDR2 FQNNGV. CDR3 nucleotides: TGTGCCAGCAGCGAGCGACCAGCGGTGACCTACAATGAGCAGTTCTCC. Its translation: CASSERPAVTYNEQFS.

V and J are TRBV6-2 or TRBV6-3 and TRBJ2-3; TRBD2 matches at 8 bases. The V segment lost 5 bases and the J segment 6 bases; nucleotides outside the gene matches: 13. Germline V gives CDR1 MNHEY, CDR2 SVGEGT. The CDR3 consists of 16 residues. CDR3 protein: CASSPRGTSGRDTQYF. CDR3 DNA sequence: TGTGCCAGCAGTCCTCGTGGTACTAGCGGTAGGGATACGCAGTATTTT.

In its sample, this clonotype was seen a few times. The rearrangement joins TRBV28 to TRBJ2-7; the D is unclear. The germline gives CDR1 MDHEN, CDR2 SYDVKM. The CDR3 covers 14 residues. V lost 2 bases to trimming and J lost 5 bases, with 13 bases between them. CDR3 DNA: TGTGCCAGCAGTTTAGGGTCCCGACTCGACGAGCAGTACTTC. Translation gives CASSLGSRLDEQYF.

On this clonotype: Since a much larger clone is just one base distant, this may be a read error. Written as DNA, the CDR3 is TGTGGCAGCAGTTACTCCGGGACAATAGCCACTGAAGCTTTCTTT. It encodes CGSSYSGTIATEAFF. The rearrangement joins TRBV6-5 to TRBJ1-1; D is perhaps TRBD1 (6 bases). The germline gives CDR1 MNHEY, CDR2 SVGAGI. CDR3 size: 15 residues.

There are a few counts of this clonotype. The gene calls are TRBV7-9 and TRBJ2-5; TRBD2 is a possible D gene (6 bases). V was trimmed by 5 bases and J by 5 bases, leaving 18 bases between them. The CDR3 has 15 residues. Germline CDR1 reads SEHNR; CDR2 reads FQNEAQ (reference sequence). The CDR3 loop is CASSGGTLEGETQYF. Here the CDR3 DNA reads TGTGCCAGCAGCGGCGGGACTTTGGAGGGGGAGACCCAGTACTTC.

This clonotype was counted many times. V is TRBV29-1 and J is TRBJ1-2; D is unclear. Per the germline V gene, CDR1 is SQVTM and CDR2 is ANQGSEA. With 6 bases removed from V and 4 bases from J, the gap between germline ends came to 12 bases. There are 12 residues in the CDR3. CDR3 in amino acids: CSVPWRTYGYTF. Here the CDR3 DNA reads TGCAGCGTCCCCTGGAGGACCTATGGCTACACCTTC.

This clonotype turned up a few times. The chain carries TRBV6-1 and TRBJ1-4; D is uncertain. Deletions cut 7 bases from V and 0 bases from J, with 9 bases between. The CDR3 totals 14 residues. The germline CDR1 and CDR2 sequences are MNHNS and SASEGT. The DNA for the CDR3 is TGTGCCAGCATGAGGAGTGCAACTAATGAAAAACTGTTTTTT. This sequence encodes CASMRSATNEKLFF.